A single sample is the source of the 32 T cell receptor beta chains below, sequenced in a study of T cell clonotyping in hematopoietic cell transplantation. Sequencing was performed with immunoSEQ multiplex PCR; in TCRdb, only in-frame clones are kept and a portion is missing. The sample has 28,000 or so clones; around 95% are singletons. Source material: peripheral blood mononuclear cells. The receptors come from a man aged 45 to 65 in good health. Some clones in this sample may be carry-over from other donors' samples.

The chain uses TRBV4-1 and TRBJ1-5; unclear D gene. The CDR3 sequence is 13 residues long. Germline V gives CDR1 MGHRA, CDR2 YSYEKL. Trimming removed 1 base from V and 4 bases from J, with 5 bases in between. CDR3 region: CASSQGRNQPQHF. CDR3 coding DNA: TGCGCCAGCAGCCAAGGAAGGAATCAGCCCCAGCATTTT.

V gene TRBV27 combines with J gene TRBJ1-6; possibly TRBD1 for D (5 bases). Germline CDR1 and CDR2: MNHEY and SMNVEV (reference sequence). This CDR3 region has 15 residues. The V and J ends lost 0 bases and 5 bases respectively, with 8 bases between them. The CDR3 DNA reads TGTGCCAGCAGTTTATCGGGACTGAATAATTCACCCCTCCACTTT. Amino acids: CASSLSGLNNSPLHF.

CDR3 coding DNA: TGTGCCTGGAGTGTAGGTGGGGAGCTTCACGAGCAGTACTTC. Its protein is CAWSVGGELHEQYF. The chain couples TRBV30 to TRBJ2-7, with a weak D call TRBD2 (5 bases). Germline CDR1 is GTSNPN and CDR2 is SVGIG (reference sequence). The V gene lost 0 bases and the J gene lost 5 bases, with 14 bases spanning the gap. The CDR3 runs to 14 residues.

This clone appeared once. This chain uses TRBV6-5 with TRBJ2-5, with D possibly being TRBD2 (5 bases). Germline CDR1 and CDR2: MNHEY and SVGAGI. The CDR3 totals 14 residues. V shed 7 bases and J shed 5 bases, with 17 bases lying between them. CDR3 amino acids: CASTTRRRRETQYF. Written as DNA, the CDR3 is TGTGCCAGCACCACTAGGAGGCGTAGGGAGACCCAGTACTTC.

The chain joins TRBV5-4 to TRBJ1-2; D call uncertain. The CDR3 totals 14 residues. Germline assignment: CDR1 SGHNT and CDR2 YYREEE (reference sequence). The ends were cut back, 0 bases at V and 4 bases at J, with 10 bases in the middle. The CDR3 DNA reads as TGTGCCAGCAGCTTGGTTTCCACCTTCTATGGCTACACCTTC. This gives the protein CASSLVSTFYGYTF.

J is TRBJ2-1 and V is TRBV7-3, with 14 bases identical to TRBD2. V was clipped by 3 bases and J by 10 bases; unmatched bases: 5. This CDR3 region has 15 residues. Germline V CDR1 and CDR2: SGHTA, FQGTGA. In DNA, the CDR3 is TGTGCCAGCAGCTTGACTAGCGGGGGGGCTGCCGAGCAGTTCTTC. Residues: CASSLTSGGAAEQFF.

This clone occurred once. The J gene is TRBJ1-1, the V gene TRBV6-5, with D possibly being TRBD1 (5 bases). Germline lookup yields CDR1 MNHEY and CDR2 SVGAGI. V dropped 0 bases and J dropped 1 base, with 9 bases sitting between them. The CDR3 is made up of 15 amino acids. CDR3 nucleotide sequence: TGTGCCAGCAGTTACTCGCGCAGGGAGAACACTGAAGCTTTCTTT. This sequence encodes CASSYSRRENTEAFF.

The rearrangement joins TRBV28 to TRBJ2-7; TRBD1 agrees at 7 bases. CDR3 size: 12 residues. CDR1 is MDHEN, CDR2 SYDVKM, per germline. V was pared by 7 bases and J by 3 bases, with 3 bases of the junction left unmatched. This CDR3 reads CASKGAVYEQYF. As DNA, the CDR3 is TGTGCCAGCAAGGGGGCCGTCTACGAGCAGTACTTC. The entire variable domain, with the rest obtained from reference TRBV28 and TRBJ2-7, is as follows: DVKVTQSSRYLVKRTGEKVFLECVQDMDHENMFWYRQDPGLGLRLIYFSYDVKMKEKGDIPEGYSVSREKKERFSLILESASTNQTSMYLCASKGAVYEQYFGPGTRLTVT.

The chain uses TRBV6-5 and TRBJ1-1, with D possibly being TRBD1 (6 bases). Deletions cut 6 bases from V and 0 bases from J, with 11 bases between. The CDR3 sequence is 14 residues long. Germline CDR1 MNHEY, CDR2 SVGAGI. CDR3 nucleotides: TGTGCCAGCAGAGAGGGACACCTGAACACTGAAGCTTTCTTT. Amino acid sequence: CASREGHLNTEAFF.

This chain links TRBV9 with TRBJ1-2; 9 bases are a match to TRBD1. Looked up from germline, CDR1 is SGDLS and CDR2 is YYNGEE. The CDR3 covers 17 residues. V lost 3 bases to trimming and J lost 4 bases; unmatched junction nucleotides: 13. This CDR3 reads CASSALPGQGGVYGYTF. CDR3 in DNA: TGTGCCAGCAGCGCACTTCCGGGACAGGGTGGGGTCTATGGCTACACCTTC.

The chain has TRBV7-9 and TRBJ2-7; 10 bases agree with TRBD1. Unmatched junction bases numbered 10, after V lost 6 bases and J lost 5 bases. Looked up from germline, CDR1 is SEHNR and CDR2 is FQNEAQ (reference sequence). This CDR3 region has 15 residues. This chain's CDR3 is CASSQTGGYVNEQYF. The CDR3 bases are TGTGCCAGCAGTCAGACAGGGGGCTATGTTAACGAGCAGTACTTC.

J is TRBJ1-2 and V is TRBV4-2; D possibly corresponds to TRBD1 (5 bases). The CDR3 is 14 amino acids. Deletions cut 0 bases from V and 8 bases from J, with 13 bases between. Germline CDR1 is LGHNA and CDR2 is YNFKEQ. CDR3 sequence reads: CASSQEFQGIGYTF. In DNA form, the CDR3 reads TGTGCCAGCAGCCAAGAGTTTCAGGGTATCGGCTACACCTTC.

This clone was recorded once. The V call is TRBV5-1, the J call TRBJ2-5; 9 bases match TRBD1. V lost 2 bases to trimming and J lost 4 bases; unmatched junction nucleotides: 6. The V gene's germline CDR1 is SGHRS and CDR2 YFSETQ. The length of the CDR3 is 15 residues. The CDR3 DNA reads TGCGCCAGCAGCTTAAATACAGGGGGCGCAGAGACCCAGTACTTC. Its translation: CASSLNTGGAETQYF.

This chain joins TRBV19 and TRBJ1-1; 10 bases line up with TRBD1. This CDR3 spans 13 amino acids. The germline V gene encodes CDR1 LNHDA and CDR2 SQIVND (reference sequence). V gave up 4 bases and J gave up 13 bases; unmatched junction bases: 9. CDR3 DNA sequence: TGTGCCAGTAGTACCCGGGACAGGGGAGAGGATTTCTTT. It codes for CASSTRDRGEDFF.

The CDR3 region has the DNA TGCAGCGTTGCAACTAACGGGGCCAACGTCCTGACTTTC. As protein: CSVATNGANVLTF. This rearrangement joins TRBV29-1 to TRBJ2-6; D ambiguous. This CDR3 is built from 13 residues. Trimming shortened V by 4 bases and J by 4 bases, and 8 bases separated the two germline ends. Germline V gene data show CDR1 as SQVTM and CDR2 as ANQGSEA.

CDR3 protein: CASSLELGTTAFF. Here the CDR3 DNA reads TGCGCCAGCAGCTTGGAGCTGGGGACGACGGCTTTCTTT. The chain employs TRBV5-1 and TRBJ1-1; weak D call: TRBD1 (5 bases). Germline CDR1 is SGHRS and CDR2 is YFSETQ. The CDR3 is 13 residues long. Trimming shortened V by 0 bases and J by 11 bases, and 14 bases separated the two germline ends.

The chain uses TRBV4-1 and TRBJ1-6; TRBD1 matches at 9 bases. Unmatched junction bases numbered 16, after V lost 1 base and J lost 15 bases. This CDR3 has 17 amino acids. Germline lookup yields CDR1 MGHRA and CDR2 YSYEKL. For the CDR3, the DNA is TGCGCCAGCAGCCAAGTTATTTTGGGACAGGGAACATCAGGCCTCCACTTT. This sequence encodes CASSQVILGQGTSGLHF.

J is TRBJ1-2 and V is TRBV7-9; D perhaps matches TRBD1 (5 bases). The germline V and J ends were trimmed by 1 base and 3 bases, with 12 bases remaining between them. Germline CDR1 reads SEHNR; CDR2 reads FQNEAQ (reference sequence). This CDR3 spans 15 amino acids. The CDR3 DNA sequence: TGTGCCAGCAGCTTAGTCCCGGGGGGATACTATGGCTACACCTTC. This codes for CASSLVPGGYYGYTF.

This rearrangement joins TRBV6-5 to TRBJ1-2, with a tentative D call TRBD1 (6 bases). Germline CDR1 and CDR2: MNHEY and SVGAGI. The CDR3 length is 14 residues. V was trimmed by 3 bases and J by 5 bases, leaving 13 bases between them. The CDR3 is CASSYARTAYGYTF. The CDR3 DNA reads as TGTGCCAGCAGTTATGCCCGGACAGCTTATGGCTACACCTTC.

This clone was detected once. This CDR3 reads CASSWTSSTDTQYF. CDR3 nucleotides: TGTGCCAGCAGTTGGACTAGCAGCACAGATACGCAGTATTTT. This chain connects TRBV6-5 to TRBJ2-3, with 8 bases matching TRBD2. The germline V gene encodes CDR1 MNHEY and CDR2 SVGAGI. CDR3 size: 14 residues. V trimming: 4 bases; J trimming: 0 bases; junction bases outside the gene matches: 0.

This rearrangement joins TRBV7-9 to TRBJ1-1, with D unresolved. This CDR3 contains 15 residues. Germline V gene sequence: CDR1 SEHNR, CDR2 FQNEAQ (reference sequence). V shed 3 bases and J shed 0 bases, with 11 bases lying between them. The CDR3 here is CASSFGQLMNTEAFF. DNA for the CDR3: TGTGCCAGCAGCTTCGGTCAGCTAATGAACACTGAAGCTTTCTTT.

The chain carries TRBV6-5 and TRBJ1-1; D remains ambiguous. The germline CDR1 and CDR2 sequences are MNHEY and SVGAGI. The CDR3 covers 13 residues. The V gene lost 2 bases and the J gene lost 8 bases, with 12 bases spanning the gap. The CDR3 region has the DNA TGTGCCAGCAGTTACATGGGTCAGACAGAAGCTTTCTTT. It specifies CASSYMGQTEAFF.

This clone was observed a single time. The chain joins TRBV19 to TRBJ1-5; D gene ambiguous. Germline V gene data show CDR1 as LNHDA and CDR2 as SQIVND (reference sequence). The CDR3 has 12 residues. The V end lost 9 bases, the J end lost 4 bases, and 10 bases lay between the germline ends. The CDR3 bases are TGTGCCAGAGAGGGTGTAAATCAGCCCCAGCATTTT. It codes for CAREGVNQPQHF.

The chain carries TRBV5-6 and TRBJ2-3, with 15 nucleotides matching TRBD2. Germline assignment: CDR1 SGHDT and CDR2 YYEEEE. The V segment lost 4 bases and the J segment 6 bases; nucleotides outside the gene matches: 3. The CDR3 spans 15 residues. CDR3 nucleotides: TGTGCCAGCAGCAGTGGGACTAGCGGGGGGGATACGCAGTATTTT. It encodes CASSSGTSGGDTQYF.

V is TRBV6-6 and J is TRBJ1-3, with D possibly TRBD1 on 6 matching bases. V shed 5 bases and J shed 1 base, with 15 bases lying between them. Germline V lookup: CDR1 MNHNY, CDR2 SVGAGI (reference sequence). This CDR3 contains 16 residues. The chain's CDR3 is CASSPKKQGSGNTIYF. The CDR3 region has the DNA TGTGCCAGCAGTCCGAAAAAACAGGGTTCTGGAAACACCATATATTTT.

The V gene is TRBV7-9, the J gene TRBJ1-2; perhaps TRBD1 as D (5 bases). With 5 bases removed from V and 1 base from J, the gap between germline ends came to 17 bases. The CDR3 loop spans 16 amino acids. Germline V lookup: CDR1 SEHNR, CDR2 FQNEAQ (reference sequence). CDR3 bases: TGTGCCAGCAGCACAAGCCTCGGGGCCGATAACTATGGCTACACCTTC. Translation: CASSTSLGADNYGYTF.

This chain links TRBV5-1 with TRBJ1-5; 7 bases agree with TRBD1. This CDR3 is 15 amino acids long. The V gene's germline CDR1 is SGHRS and CDR2 YFSETQ. V dropped 4 bases and J dropped 3; count of bases not matched to a gene: 7. CDR3 nucleotides: TGCGCCAGCAGCCCGGAGACAGGGTTCAATCAGCCCCAGCATTTT. Protein: CASSPETGFNQPQHF.

The rearrangement links TRBV30 to TRBJ2-7; tentatively, D is TRBD1 or TRBD2 (5 bases each). The V gene lost 3 bases and the J gene lost 0 bases, with 18 bases spanning the gap. This CDR3 contains 16 residues. In germline, CDR1 is GTSNPN, CDR2 SVGIG (reference sequence). The CDR3, as DNA: TGTGCCTGGAGCCGAGAGAGGGGCGGATACTCCTACGAGCAGTACTTC. Its translation: CAWSRERGGYSYEQYF.

The chain has TRBV5-1 and TRBJ2-2; 13 bases agree with TRBD2. The J segment lost 6 bases and the V segment lost 3 bases, leaving 5 bases of the junction unmatched. Germline V gives CDR1 SGHRS, CDR2 YFSETQ. The CDR3 sequence is 16 residues long. The CDR3 DNA is TGCGCCAGCAGCTCAACTAGCGGGGGGGCCGCCGGGGAGCTGTTTTTT. Translated, it gives CASSSTSGGAAGELFF.

This chain joins TRBV6-5 and TRBJ1-5; D is ambiguous. From germline, CDR1 is MNHEY and CDR2 SVGAGI. The CDR3 consists of 15 residues. Trimming pared 2 bases from V and 9 bases from J, leaving 17 bases between. CDR3 amino acids: CASSYRPSDFWPQHF. The CDR3 region has the DNA TGTGCCAGCAGTTACAGGCCCAGCGATTTTTGGCCCCAGCATTTT.

The chain joins TRBV7-9 to TRBJ2-7; D might be TRBD2 (6 bases). Trimming removed 2 bases at V and 5 bases at J, with 13 bases between. The CDR3 length is 14 residues. Per the germline V gene, CDR1 is SEHNR and CDR2 is FQNEAQ (reference sequence). The DNA of the CDR3 is TGTGCCAGCAGCTTACGGGACTCGTCCCACGAGCAGTACTTC. Protein product: CASSLRDSSHEQYF.

This chain links TRBV6-1 with TRBJ2-3, with 11 bases identical to TRBD2. From germline, CDR1 is MNHNS and CDR2 SASEGT. The trim removed 2 bases at V and 3 bases at J, leaving 10 bases unmatched. The CDR3 is made up of 18 amino acids. For the CDR3, the DNA is TGTGCCAGCAGTGAAACCATAGCGGGGGGGCCGAGGACAGATACGCAGTATTTT. Encoded protein: CASSETIAGGPRTDTQYF.